The 15 T cell receptor beta chains listed next were all sequenced from one sample in a study of T cell repertoires in cytomegalovirus infection. TCRdb reprocessed the reads via MiXCR and lists one record per CDR3 protein. The sample has some 700,000 distinct CDR3 sequences; roughly 33% are singletons. These receptors are not linked to any known antigen. The source material was cultured PBMCs, sampled from culture after CMV antigen stimulation. The receptor set was obtained from a human donor in good health (CMV status not recorded). Some clones in this sample may be carry-over from other donors' samples.

This clonotype was seen at least ten times. The chain links TRBV6-1 to TRBJ1-4, with a weak D call TRBD1 (5 bases). CDR1 is MNHNS and CDR2 is SASEGT in the germline V gene. There are 14 residues in the CDR3. V was clipped by 5 bases and J by 0 bases, with 7 bases between them. The CDR3 sequence: CASSRQPTNEKLFF. In nucleotides, the CDR3 is TGTGCCAGCAGTAGACAGCCAACTAATGAAAAACTGTTTTTT.

This clonotype occurred many times. The chain joins TRBV7-6 to TRBJ1-6; D might be TRBD1 (5 bases). The V end was cut by 1 base, the J end by 10 bases, with 8 bases between. CDR3 length: 13 residues. Germline V gene lookup returns CDR1 SGHVS and CDR2 FNYEAQ. DNA of the CDR3: TGTGCCAGCAGCTTAGAGAGGGACTCACCCCTCCACTTT. The encoded protein is CASSLERDSPLHF.

This clonotype was picked up a small number of times. This chain joins TRBV6-6 and TRBJ2-1; maybe TRBD2 (5 bases). Per the germline V gene, CDR1 is MNHNY and CDR2 is SVGAGI (reference sequence). V lost 8 bases and J 5 bases, leaving 19 bases between the germline ends. CDR3 size: 15 residues. CDR3 sequence: CASGVEGVLNNEQFF. CDR3 bases: TGTGCCAGCGGAGTCGAGGGAGTTCTCAACAATGAGCAGTTCTTC.

The chain is built from TRBV15 and TRBJ2-1, with 7 nucleotides matching TRBD2. Germline V gene sequence: CDR1 LNHNV, CDR2 YYDKDF (reference sequence). The length of the CDR3 is 16 residues. J gave up 0 bases and V 0 bases, and 2 bases lay outside the gene matches. The CDR3 nucleotides read TGTGCCACCAGCAGAGACATAGCGGGCTCCTACAATGAGCAGTTCTTC. Its protein product is CATSRDIAGSYNEQFF.

This clonotype has a single count. This sequence joins TRBV6-2 or TRBV6-3 and TRBJ2-1; no definite D call. Germline CDR1 reads MNHEY; CDR2 reads SVGEGT. V was pared by 6 bases and J by 9 bases, with 15 bases between. The CDR3 is 13 residues long. The CDR3 DNA reads TGTGCCAGCAGCCGAACGCGGTTTGGTGAGCAGTTCTTC. It yields the protein CASSRTRFGEQFF.

This clonotype was counted a few times. The gene calls are TRBV5-5 and TRBJ2-1; 8 bases match TRBD1. Per germline, CDR1 SGHKS and CDR2 YYEKEE (reference sequence). The ends lost 3 bases at V and 7 bases at J; junction bases unmatched: 12. This CDR3 is built from 16 residues. CDR3 protein: CASSSRARQGLNEQFF. As DNA, the CDR3 is TGTGCCAGCAGCTCCCGAGCGAGACAGGGGTTGAATGAGCAGTTCTTC.

This clonotype was observed many times. The rearrangement links TRBV6-1 to TRBJ1-1; D not certain. Germline values: CDR1 MNHNS, CDR2 SASEGT. This CDR3 region has 14 residues. V gave up 6 bases and J gave up 0 bases, with 11 bases separating them. The DNA for the CDR3 is TGTGCCAGCAGACCGACGGTATTGAACACTGAAGCTTTCTTT. Encoded protein: CASRPTVLNTEAFF.

The gene calls are TRBV15 and TRBJ2-1; tentatively, D is TRBD2 (6 bases). Germline V gene lookup returns CDR1 LNHNV and CDR2 YYDKDF (reference sequence). There are 16 residues in the CDR3. V lost 0 bases, J lost 8 bases, and 17 bases lay in between. The CDR3 nucleotides are TGTGCCACCAGCAGAGATTTGCCAGGGAGGCAGGATGAGCAGTTCTTC. Protein: CATSRDLPGRQDEQFF.

V and J are TRBV6-1 and TRBJ2-7; D is perhaps TRBD1 (5 bases). The CDR3 totals 16 residues. Deletions cut 2 bases from V and 1 base from J, with 15 bases between. CDR1 is MNHNS and CDR2 is SASEGT in the germline V gene. This CDR3 is CASSESPGQGSYEQYF. CDR3 nucleotide sequence: TGTGCCAGCAGTGAATCGCCCGGCCAGGGATCCTACGAGCAGTACTTC.

Regarding this clonotype: The junction differs from germline at one of its ends, possibly a read error. The genes are TRBV12-3 or TRBV12-4 and TRBJ1-1; weak D call: TRBD1 (6 bases). The CDR3 is made up of 14 amino acids. CDR3 sequence reads: CASSSGHSNTDAFF. CDR3 sequence (DNA): TGTGCCAGCAGCTCGGGACATTCGAACACTGACGCTTTCTTT.

This clonotype was observed many times. The J gene is TRBJ2-2, the V gene TRBV7-6; no firm D call. The CDR3 is made up of 14 amino acids. The germline V and J ends were trimmed by 2 bases and 2 bases, with 6 bases remaining between them. Germline V CDR1 and CDR2: SGHVS, FNYEAQ. CDR3 residues: CASSLYGNTGELFF. DNA of the CDR3: TGTGCCAGCAGCTTATATGGCAACACCGGGGAGCTGTTTTTT. Looking up the rest from reference TRBV7-6 and TRBJ2-2 gives the full variable domain: GAGVSQSPRYKVTKRGQDVALRCDPISGHVSLYWYRQALGQGPEFLTYFNYEAQQDKSGLPNDRFSAERPEGSISTLTIQRTEQRDSAMYRCASSLYGNTGELFFGEGSRLTVL.

This rearrangement joins TRBV19 to TRBJ2-7, with 8 bases matching TRBD2. The CDR3 contains 15 residues. Germline loops: CDR1 LNHDA, CDR2 SQIVND (reference sequence). V was pared by 3 bases and J by 2 bases, with 6 bases of the junction left unmatched. The CDR3 here is CASSIGGAGTYEQYF. CDR3 in DNA: TGTGCCAGTAGTATCGGGGGGGCAGGGACCTACGAGCAGTACTTC.

This clonotype was found a few times. V and J are TRBV7-2 and TRBJ2-5; 9 bases fit TRBD2. CDR3 length: 15 residues. Germline values: CDR1 SGHTA, CDR2 FQGNSA. Trimming removed 2 bases from V and 5 bases from J; junction bases left unmatched: 6. CDR3 residues: CASSLNRGREETQYF. DNA of the CDR3: TGTGCCAGCAGCTTAAATCGCGGGAGGGAGGAGACCCAGTACTTC.

This rearrangement joins TRBV7-8 to TRBJ2-3; 9 bases map to TRBD2. V lost 3 bases, J lost 0 bases, and 4 bases stayed unmatched. The germline V gene encodes CDR1 SGHVS and CDR2 FQNEAQ. The CDR3 sequence is 16 residues long. CDR3 sequence reads: CASSFLLAGSTDTQYF. The CDR3 DNA follows: TGTGCCAGCAGCTTCCTGCTAGCGGGAAGCACAGATACGCAGTATTTT. Combining the CDR3 with reference TRBV7-8 and TRBJ2-3 gives the whole variable domain GAGVSQSPRYKVAKRGQDVALRCDPISGHVSLFWYQQALGQGPEFLTYFQNEAQLDKSGLPSDRFFAERPEGSVSTLKIQRTQQEDSAVYLCASSFLLAGSTDTQYFGPGTRLTVL.

This chain connects TRBV20-1 to TRBJ1-1; D gene ambiguous. The germline CDR1 and CDR2 sequences are DFQATT and SNEGSKA (reference sequence). V was clipped by 3 bases and J by 5 bases, with 7 bases between them. This CDR3 has 11 residues. CDR3 region: CSASQETEAFF. The DNA of the CDR3 is TGCAGTGCTAGTCAGGAGACTGAAGCTTTCTTT.